This T cell receptor (beta chain) was found in a study of CD8 T cells in ankylosing spondylitis. As concerns this clonotype: Its antigen is not known.

Via MiXCR, TCRdb re-called the 5' RACE reads, giving one row per CDR3 protein. The data contain around 130,000 distinct CDR3 sequences, approximately 17% of them seen just once; the ten biggest clones take up 25% to 40%. Whole-study findings and limits: For ankylosing spondylitis blood, a TCR beta motif of fewer than 10 highly homologous variants appeared characteristic. According to the report, clones linked to the disease were significantly enriched in matched synovial fluid samples taken from ankylosing spondylitis patients.

The CDR3 totals 15 residues. The germline V gene encodes CDR1 SGHRS and CDR2 YFSETQ. J gave up 2 bases and V 4 bases, and 8 bases lay outside the gene matches. The chain couples TRBV5-1 to TRBJ1-2; the match to TRBD1 covers 7 bases. Source material: blood, either unsorted or a sorted T cell fraction (not recorded which). The receptor was isolated from a male donor with ankylosing spondylitis. The CDR3 here is CASSEEKTGNYGYTF. CDR3 DNA sequence: TGCGCCAGCAGCGAGGAAAAGACAGGGAACTATGGCTACACCTTC.